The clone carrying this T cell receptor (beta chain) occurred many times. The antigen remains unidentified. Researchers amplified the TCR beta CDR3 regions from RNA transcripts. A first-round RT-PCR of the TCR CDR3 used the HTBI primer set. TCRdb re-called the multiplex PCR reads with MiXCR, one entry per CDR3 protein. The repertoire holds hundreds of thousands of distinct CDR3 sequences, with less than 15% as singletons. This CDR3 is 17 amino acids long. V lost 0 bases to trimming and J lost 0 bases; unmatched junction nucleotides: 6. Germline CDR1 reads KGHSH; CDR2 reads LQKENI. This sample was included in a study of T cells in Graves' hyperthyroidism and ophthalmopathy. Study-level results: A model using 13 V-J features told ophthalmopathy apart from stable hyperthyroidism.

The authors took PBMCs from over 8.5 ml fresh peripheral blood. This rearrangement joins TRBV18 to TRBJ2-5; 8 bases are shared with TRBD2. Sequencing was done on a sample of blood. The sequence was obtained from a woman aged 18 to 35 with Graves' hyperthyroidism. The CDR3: CASSPPEELADQETQYF. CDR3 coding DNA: TGTGCCAGCTCACCACCGGAGGAACTAGCGGACCAAGAGACCCAGTACTTC.